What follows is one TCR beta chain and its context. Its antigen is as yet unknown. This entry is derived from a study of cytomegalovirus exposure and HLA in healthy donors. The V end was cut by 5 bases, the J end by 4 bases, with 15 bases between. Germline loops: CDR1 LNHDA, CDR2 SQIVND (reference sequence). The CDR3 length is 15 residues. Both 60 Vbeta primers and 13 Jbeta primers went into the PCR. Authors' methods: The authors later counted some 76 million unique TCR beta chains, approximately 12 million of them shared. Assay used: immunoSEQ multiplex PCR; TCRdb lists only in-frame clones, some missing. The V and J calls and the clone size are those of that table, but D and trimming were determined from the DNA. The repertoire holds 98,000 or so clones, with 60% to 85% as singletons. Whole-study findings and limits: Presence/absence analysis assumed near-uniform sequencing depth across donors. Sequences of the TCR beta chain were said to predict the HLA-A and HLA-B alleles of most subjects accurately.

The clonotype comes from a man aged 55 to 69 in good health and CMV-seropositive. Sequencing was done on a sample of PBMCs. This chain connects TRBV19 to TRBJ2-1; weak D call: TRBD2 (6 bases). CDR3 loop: CASSASDYLYNEQFF. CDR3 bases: TGTGCCAGTAGTGCCTCGGACTATCTTTACAATGAGCAGTTCTTC.